Below, 32 T cell receptor beta chains from the same sample are listed, as sequenced in a study of blood T cell repertoires in COVID-19. This table comes from immunoSEQ multiplex PCR, and its TCRdb copy is limited to in-frame clones, with some not included. Among approximately 220,000 clones listed, roughly 90% were seen once. The sample taken for sequencing was peripheral blood. These receptors were obtained from a woman aged 45-60 years with acute or convalescent COVID-19.

V gene TRBV19 combines with J gene TRBJ1-1, with TRBD1 identical over 7 bases. The CDR3 runs 14 residues. V lost 6 bases to trimming and J lost 0 bases; unmatched junction nucleotides: 4. Germline CDR1 LNHDA, CDR2 SQIVND (reference sequence). In nucleotides, the CDR3 is TGTGCCAGTAGAGGAGGGGGCTTGAACACTGAAGCTTTCTTT. It codes for CASRGGGLNTEAFF.

The V and J genes are TRBV14 and TRBJ1-4; D remains unclear. CDR1 is SGHDN, CDR2 FVKESK, per germline. The ends were cut back, 0 bases at V and 5 bases at J, with 10 bases in the middle. The CDR3 is 15 amino acids. DNA of the CDR3: TGTGCCAGCAGCCAAGATGGAGGGCTAAATGAAAAACTGTTTTTT. Amino acid sequence: CASSQDGGLNEKLFF.

CDR3 sequence reads: CASSINRGGYTF. CDR3 bases: TGTGCCAGCAGCATAAACAGGGGTGGCTACACCTTC. The chain combines TRBV7-2 with TRBJ1-2, with TRBD1 matching 7 bases. Trimming cost V 5 bases and J 7 bases; bases outside gene matches: 4. Per the germline V gene, CDR1 is SGHTA and CDR2 is FQGNSA. This CDR3 spans 12 amino acids.

The chain combines TRBV7-8 with TRBJ2-5; 8 bases are shared with TRBD1. V lost 1 base and J lost 2; bases outside the gene matches: 0. Germline values: CDR1 SGHVS, CDR2 FQNEAQ. This CDR3 region has 14 residues. This CDR3 reads CASSLGTGQETQYF. The CDR3, as DNA: TGTGCCAGCAGCTTAGGGACAGGGCAAGAGACCCAGTACTTC.

CDR3 sequence reads: CASSQSRGPNYGYTF. The CDR3 coding sequence is TGCGCCAGCAGTCAATCGAGGGGGCCTAACTATGGCTACACCTTC. V usage is TRBV23-1 and J usage is TRBJ1-2; the match to TRBD1 covers 7 bases. TRBV23-1 is reported as an ORF; its role is uncertain. V lost 0 bases and J lost 0; bases outside the gene matches: 1. The CDR3 spans 15 residues.

This chain uses TRBV5-1 with TRBJ2-2, with 8 bases matching TRBD1. Germline CDR1 is SGHRS and CDR2 is YFSETQ. The length of the CDR3 is 16 residues. After removal of 2 bases from V and 3 bases from J, the junction contained 6 bases not matched to a gene. This chain's CDR3 is CASSLSGGWDTGELFF. In DNA, the CDR3 is TGCGCCAGCAGCTTATCAGGGGGCTGGGACACCGGGGAGCTGTTTTTT.

The genes are TRBV11-3 and TRBJ2-2; 7 nucleotides match TRBD1. CDR3 length: 13 amino acids. Trimming cost V 5 bases and J 5 bases; bases outside gene matches: 2. The V gene's germline CDR1 is SGHNT and CDR2 YENEEA. The CDR3: CASSLGQTGELFF. CDR3 coding DNA: TGTGCCAGCAGCCTGGGACAGACCGGGGAGCTGTTTTTT.

The CDR3 sequence is CASSKLAGDYNEQFF. The CDR3 nucleotides read TGCGCCAGCAGCAAACTAGCGGGGGATTACAATGAGCAGTTCTTC. This chain links TRBV5-1 with TRBJ2-1, with 11 bases that match TRBD2. The CDR3 has 15 residues. Germline assignment: CDR1 SGHRS and CDR2 YFSETQ. The junction had 4 bases not matched to a gene; V was cut back by 4 bases and J by 4 bases. Together with reference TRBV5-1 and TRBJ2-1, the CDR3 gives the full variable domain: KAGVTQTPRYLIKTRGQQVTLSCSPISGHRSVSWYQQTPGQGLQFLFEYFSETQRNKGNFPGRFSGRQFSNSRSEMNVSTLELGDSALYLCASSKLAGDYNEQFFGPGTRLTVL.

V is TRBV9 and J is TRBJ1-2; D unclear. This CDR3 spans 13 amino acids. V was clipped by 3 bases and J by 3 bases, with 9 bases between them. Germline CDR1 SGDLS, CDR2 YYNGEE. Here the CDR3 DNA reads TGTGCCAGCAGCGCGCCAGGATACTATGGCTACACCTTC. Translating it yields CASSAPGYYGYTF.

CDR3 bases: TGTGCCAGTAGTACTGGAGGAGGGGACAGGGGGCTCAGGGCAGGAGAGCAGTACTTC. This encodes CASSTGGGDRGLRAGEQYF. The V and J genes are TRBV19 and TRBJ2-7; TRBD1 matches 12 bases. The CDR3 runs to 19 residues. V lost 4 bases and J lost 7; bases outside the gene matches: 20. The germline gives CDR1 LNHDA, CDR2 SQIVND (reference sequence).

The chain joins TRBV14 to TRBJ2-1, with 11 nucleotides matching TRBD2. The V and J ends lost 4 bases and 5 bases, in that order; junction bases with no gene match: 13. The CDR3 consists of 18 residues. Germline lookup yields CDR1 SGHDN and CDR2 FVKESK. The CDR3 nucleotides are TGTGCCAGCAGCCCAGGCCGGATTAGCGGGAGGGGAGACAATGAGCAGTTCTTC. The encoded protein is CASSPGRISGRGDNEQFF.

The V call is TRBV27, the J call TRBJ2-3; 9 nucleotides align to TRBD2. After removal of 7 bases from V and 4 bases from J, the junction contained 6 bases not matched to a gene. CDR3 length equals 14 residues. Looked up from germline, CDR1 is MNHEY and CDR2 is SMNVEV (reference sequence). The CDR3 bases are TGTGCCAGCATCCTTAGCGGGAGCGCAGATACGCAGTATTTT. As protein: CASILSGSADTQYF.

The rearrangement uses TRBV30 and TRBJ1-2, with D uncertain. Deletions cut 0 bases from V and 2 bases from J, with 16 bases between. Germline CDR1 and CDR2: GTSNPN and SVGIG (reference sequence). CDR3 length: 16 amino acids. The CDR3 region is CAWSVRYLTENYGYTF. The CDR3 nucleotides are TGTGCCTGGAGTGTTCGATACCTCACAGAGAACTATGGCTACACCTTC.

This clone was counted only a few times. The rearrangement uses TRBV29-1 and TRBJ2-1; D is undetermined. Per germline, CDR1 SQVTM and CDR2 ANQGSEA. The germline V and J ends were trimmed by 7 bases and 4 bases, with 5 bases remaining between them. This CDR3 is 10 amino acids long. This CDR3 is CSAHYNEQFF. The CDR3 nucleotides read TGCAGCGCCCATTACAATGAGCAGTTCTTC.

This sequence joins TRBV6-5 and TRBJ1-6; tentatively, D is TRBD1 (5 bases). The CDR3 is 15 amino acids. Germline V lookup: CDR1 MNHEY, CDR2 SVGAGI. The V end was cut by 6 bases, the J end by 8 bases, with 17 bases between. In nucleotides, the CDR3 is TGTGCCAGCAGCATTCAAGGACACTCTGATTCACCCCTCCACTTT. This sequence encodes CASSIQGHSDSPLHF.

The V call is TRBV6-2 or TRBV6-3, the J call TRBJ2-1, with TRBD1 matching 7 bases. This CDR3 contains 16 residues. The germline gives CDR1 MNHEY, CDR2 SVGEGT. J gave up 5 bases and V 2 bases, and 9 bases lay outside the gene matches. The CDR3 sequence is CASSYGTEYLDNEQFF. DNA for the CDR3: TGTGCCAGCAGTTACGGGACAGAGTACCTAGACAATGAGCAGTTCTTC.

This chain connects TRBV10-3 to TRBJ2-1; D gene unclear. Trimming pared 0 bases from V and 2 bases from J, leaving 11 bases between. Germline V lookup: CDR1 ENHRY, CDR2 SYGVKD. The CDR3 is 16 amino acids. In nucleotides, the CDR3 is TGTGCCATCAGTGAGTCCGGAGCTAGGACCTACAATGAGCAGTTCTTC. Amino acid sequence: CAISESGARTYNEQFF.

About this clone itself: Other nucleotide sequences in the sample specify the same CDR3. J is TRBJ1-3 and V is TRBV18; TRBD1 agrees at 10 bases. The V gene's germline CDR1 is KGHSH and CDR2 LQKENI. The CDR3 consists of 14 residues. V shed 6 bases and J 2 bases; nucleotides not matched to a gene: 1. This CDR3 reads CASSGQGTGNTIYF. The CDR3 bases are TGTGCCAGCTCGGGACAGGGGACTGGAAACACCATATATTTT.

CDR3 bases: TGTGCCAGCAGCCTTGACAGAAACTATGGCTACACCTTC. Translating gives CASSLDRNYGYTF. The chain joins TRBV6-2 or TRBV6-3 to TRBJ1-2; perhaps TRBD1 as D (5 bases). The length of the CDR3 is 13 residues. Trimming took off 6 bases at V and 2 bases at J, with 10 bases between the two ends. CDR1 is MNHEY, CDR2 SVGEGT, per germline.

The CDR3 sequence is CASSRGEKLFF. CDR3 nucleotide sequence: TGTGCCAGTAGTCGAGGGGAAAAACTGTTTTTT. The rearrangement links TRBV19 to TRBJ1-4; D not certain. In germline, CDR1 is LNHDA, CDR2 SQIVND (reference sequence). The CDR3 totals 11 residues. Trimming took 5 bases from V and 8 from J, leaving 6 bases between them.

The J gene is TRBJ2-7, the V gene TRBV30, with a possible D match to TRBD2 (6 bases). Trimming removed 3 bases from V and 0 bases from J, with 12 bases in between. The germline V gene encodes CDR1 GTSNPN and CDR2 SVGIG (reference sequence). CDR3 length: 14 residues. The CDR3 region has the DNA TGTGCCTGGAGGGAGGAGGGTAGCTCCTACGAGCAGTACTTC. It codes for CAWREEGSSYEQYF.

This rearrangement joins TRBV23-1 to TRBJ2-4; no definite D call. TRBV23-1 has ORF status, its function being uncertain. Trimming pared 0 bases from V and 6 bases from J, leaving 12 bases between. The CDR3 spans 15 residues. The CDR3: CASSQSHSHGNIQYF. The DNA of the CDR3 is TGCGCCAGCAGTCAATCGCACAGCCACGGAAACATTCAGTACTTC.

The V gene is TRBV7-9, the J gene TRBJ1-5, with 7 bases identical to TRBD1. Trimming at V came to 4 bases and at J to 3 bases, leaving 3 bases not matched to a gene. Germline loops: CDR1 SEHNR, CDR2 FQNEAQ (reference sequence). This CDR3 is 14 amino acids long. DNA for the CDR3: TGTGCCAGCAGCTCGACAGGGAACAATCAGCCCCAGCATTTT. Amino acid sequence: CASSSTGNNQPQHF.

The rearrangement uses TRBV14 and TRBJ1-5; no clear D. CDR1 and CDR2 from the germline V gene are SGHDN and FVKESK. The CDR3 runs to 13 residues. Trimming stripped 7 bases from V and 2 bases from J, with 9 bases between. CDR3 coding DNA: TGTGCCAGCAAAGCAACCCGCAATCAGCCCCAGCATTTT. Translating gives CASKATRNQPQHF. Variable domain in full (rest from reference TRBV14 and TRBJ1-5): EAGVTQFPSHSVIEKGQTVTLRCDPISGHDNLYWYRRVMGKEIKFLLHFVKESKQDESGMPNNRFLAERTGGTYSTLKVQPAELEDSGVYFCASKATRNQPQHFGDGTRLSIL.

This clone was seen only a few times. The chain employs TRBV2 and TRBJ2-1, with TRBD2 matching 10 bases. The V gene end was trimmed by 6 bases and the J gene end by 2 bases; junction bases not matched to a gene: 16. The CDR3 length is 19 residues. Germline V CDR1 and CDR2: SNHLY, FYNNEI. As DNA, the CDR3 is TGTGCCAGCAGCCAGGGACTAGCGACCCGACCGGCGACCTACAATGAGCAGTTCTTC. It codes for CASSQGLATRPATYNEQFF.

The V gene is TRBV5-1, the J gene TRBJ1-1; tentatively, D is TRBD1 (5 bases). V lost 0 bases and J lost 5, with 17 bases in between. Germline V gene data show CDR1 as SGHRS and CDR2 as YFSETQ. The CDR3 sequence is 16 residues long. This CDR3 is CASSLELGGVRTEAFF. CDR3 bases: TGCGCCAGCAGCTTGGAGCTCGGAGGGGTTAGGACTGAAGCTTTCTTT.

The V and J genes are TRBV5-1 and TRBJ2-5; possibly TRBD1 for D (6 bases). The CDR3 consists of 13 residues. V gave up 4 bases and J gave up 5 bases, with 12 bases separating them. Germline values: CDR1 SGHRS, CDR2 YFSETQ. The CDR3 here is CASSRTERETQYF. In DNA form, the CDR3 reads TGCGCCAGCAGCAGGACAGAGAGGGAGACCCAGTACTTC.

The J gene is TRBJ1-2, the V gene TRBV19; D remains unclear. The CDR3 consists of 14 residues. The V gene's germline CDR1 is LNHDA and CDR2 SQIVND (reference sequence). Trimming removed 3 bases from V and 0 bases from J, with 8 bases in between. CDR3 region: CASSIAYPNYGYTF. For the CDR3, the DNA is TGTGCCAGTAGTATTGCCTATCCTAACTATGGCTACACCTTC. Full variable domain (rest looked up from reference TRBV19 and TRBJ1-2): DGGITQSPKYLFRKEGQNVTLSCEQNLNHDAMYWYRQDPGQGLRLIYYSQIVNDFQKGDIAEGYSVSREKKESFPLTVTSAQKNPTAFYLCASSIAYPNYGYTFGSGTRLTVV.

This clone occurred once. The chain uses TRBV28 and TRBJ1-5, with TRBD1 matching over 7 bases. CDR1 MDHEN and CDR2 SYDVKM come from the germline V gene. Germline trimming cut 7 bases from V and 6 bases from J; bases unmatched to any gene: 18. CDR3 length: 17 residues. CDR3 protein: CASTRDRQAGRGQPQHF. The CDR3 DNA reads as TGTGCCAGCACCCGGGACAGACAGGCCGGACGAGGTCAGCCCCAGCATTTT. Drawing the rest from reference TRBV28 and TRBJ1-5, the complete variable domain is DVKVTQSSRYLVKRTGEKVFLECVQDMDHENMFWYRQDPGLGLRLIYFSYDVKMKEKGDIPEGYSVSREKKERFSLILESASTNQTSMYLCASTRDRQAGRGQPQHFGDGTRLSIL.

This clone turned up a few times. The chain recombines TRBV6-5 with TRBJ2-7, with 10 bases identical to TRBD1. Germline V gives CDR1 MNHEY, CDR2 SVGAGI. The CDR3 length is 15 residues. Unmatched junction bases numbered 5, after V lost 5 bases and J lost 1 base. The CDR3 coding sequence is TGTGCCAGCAGTAAACCGGGACAGGGGTCCTACGAGCAGTACTTC. The encoded protein is CASSKPGQGSYEQYF.

The chain employs TRBV18 and TRBJ1-2; 9 bases align to TRBD1. Germline trimming cut 4 bases from V and 6 bases from J; bases unmatched to any gene: 6. The V gene's germline CDR1 is KGHSH and CDR2 LQKENI. The CDR3 is 14 residues long. The CDR3 sequence: CASSLNTGGDGYTF. The DNA for the CDR3 is TGTGCCAGCTCACTAAATACAGGGGGCGATGGCTACACCTTC.

V usage is TRBV18 and J usage is TRBJ2-3; 10 bases are shared with TRBD2. CDR1 is KGHSH and CDR2 is LQKENI in the germline V gene. This CDR3 region has 16 residues. V shed 0 bases and J 3 bases; nucleotides not matched to a gene: 3. The CDR3 spells CASSPPSSGRTDTQYF. CDR3 bases: TGTGCCAGCTCACCACCGAGTAGCGGGAGGACAGATACGCAGTATTTT.